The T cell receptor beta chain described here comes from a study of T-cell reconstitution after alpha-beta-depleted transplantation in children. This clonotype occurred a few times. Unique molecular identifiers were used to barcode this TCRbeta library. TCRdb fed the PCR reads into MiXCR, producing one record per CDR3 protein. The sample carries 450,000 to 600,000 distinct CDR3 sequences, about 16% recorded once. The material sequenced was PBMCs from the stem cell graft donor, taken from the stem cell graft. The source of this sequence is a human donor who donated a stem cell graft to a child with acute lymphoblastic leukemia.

The CDR3 DNA is TGCGCCAGCAGCTTTACTACGGGGGCCCAGGAAAAACTGTTTTTT. Protein sequence: CASSFTTGAQEKLFF. The V and J genes are TRBV5-1 and TRBJ1-4; TRBD1 is a possible D gene (6 bases). The CDR3 contains 15 residues. Between the trimmed V and J ends, which lost 2 bases and 8 bases, there was a span of 16 bases. CDR1 and CDR2 from the germline V gene are SGHRS and YFSETQ.